The 23 T cell receptor beta chains given below trace back to one sample, sequenced in a study of graft-versus-host responses after intestinal transplantation. Their antigens remain unidentified. TCRdb keeps only in-frame clones here, not all; method: immunoSEQ multiplex PCR. Of roughly 110,000 clones listed, more than 90% are singletons. The sample was unstimulated CD4+ T cells sorted from spleen or lymph node cells, taken before transplant. Receptors originate from a human donor who was the organ donor for an intestinal transplant.

The CDR3 sequence is CASSEARGPYGYTF. CDR3 nucleotides: TGTGCCAGCAGTGAAGCCCGAGGGCCCTATGGCTACACCTTC. The chain has TRBV6-1 and TRBJ1-2; D remains ambiguous. This CDR3 spans 14 amino acids. Trimming pared 0 bases from V and 4 bases from J, leaving 9 bases between. Germline CDR1 and CDR2: MNHNS and SASEGT.

Notes on this clone: Other DNA sequences in this specimen translate into the identical CDR3. J is TRBJ2-5 and V is TRBV2; 8 bases are a match to TRBD2. V lost 1 base, J lost 5 bases, and 6 bases stayed unmatched. The germline V gene has CDR1 SNHLY and CDR2 FYNNEI. The CDR3 totals 15 residues. The CDR3 sequence is CASSEVAGGRETQYF. For the CDR3, the DNA is TGTGCCAGCAGTGAAGTGGCGGGGGGTCGGGAGACCCAGTACTTC.

The chain links TRBV28 to TRBJ1-6; 10 bases agree with TRBD1. The V gene end was trimmed by 3 bases and the J gene end by 4 bases; junction bases not matched to a gene: 9. CDR1 and CDR2 (germline): MDHEN, SYDVKM. This CDR3 spans 18 amino acids. For the CDR3, the DNA is TGTGCCAGCAGTTTGGGACAGGGGTTTGGATTATATAATTCACCCCTCCACTTT. Translation: CASSLGQGFGLYNSPLHF.

The V call is TRBV9, the J call TRBJ2-3; D is undetermined. The CDR3 has 15 amino acids. Germline values: CDR1 SGDLS, CDR2 YYNGEE. V was shortened by 0 bases and J by 1 base, with 9 bases between the two germline ends. The CDR3 bases are TGTGCCAGCAGCGTAGTTGGGATAGGCACAGATACGCAGTATTTT. Amino acids: CASSVVGIGTDTQYF.

The rearrangement joins TRBV30 to TRBJ1-2; D remains ambiguous. The CDR3 totals 16 residues. Between the trimmed V and J ends, which lost 2 bases and 4 bases, there was a span of 20 bases. CDR1 is GTSNPN and CDR2 is SVGIG in the germline V gene (reference sequence). CDR3 sequence reads: CAWSREGPTLSYGYTF. The CDR3 DNA is TGTGCCTGGAGTAGAGAGGGCCCGACCCTCTCCTATGGCTACACCTTC.

The V and J genes are TRBV5-1 and TRBJ2-3, with D perhaps TRBD2 (5 bases). V was pared by 0 bases and J by 6 bases, with 11 bases between. The CDR3 runs 14 residues. Germline CDR1 SGHRS, CDR2 YFSETQ. DNA of the CDR3: TGCGCCAGCAGCTTGGCAGCGGTTCCGGATACGCAGTATTTT. As protein: CASSLAAVPDTQYF.

The V gene is TRBV5-6, the J gene TRBJ1-5, with unresolved D. The CDR3 length is 12 residues. Trimming stripped 0 bases from V and 4 bases from J, with 2 bases between. CDR1 and CDR2 from the germline V gene are SGHDT and YYEEEE. The CDR3 coding sequence is TGTGCCAGCAGCTTGGGGAATCAGCCCCAGCATTTT. Translation: CASSLGNQPQHF.

The chain recombines TRBV6-5 with TRBJ2-2; D possibly matches TRBD1 or TRBD2 (6 bases each). The CDR3 spans 16 residues. Trimming cost V 0 bases and J 6 bases, with 14 bases left between them. Per germline, CDR1 MNHEY and CDR2 SVGAGI. CDR3 region: CASSYSIGGHAGELFF. In nucleotides, the CDR3 is TGTGCCAGCAGTTACTCGATAGGGGGGCATGCCGGGGAGCTGTTTTTT.

This clone was seen a handful of times. This chain links TRBV10-3 with TRBJ2-7; tentatively, D is TRBD1 (5 bases). Trimming left V 1 base short and J 7 bases short, with 14 bases between. The CDR3 covers 14 residues. CDR1 is ENHRY and CDR2 is SYGVKD in the germline V gene. The CDR3 nucleotides read TGTGCCATCAGTGAGTTAGCAGGGCCCCCAGAGCAGTACTTC. This encodes CAISELAGPPEQYF.

The V gene is TRBV2, the J gene TRBJ2-4; perhaps TRBD1 as D (5 bases). The V and J ends lost 5 bases and 2 bases respectively, with 10 bases between them. Germline V lookup: CDR1 SNHLY, CDR2 FYNNEI. The CDR3 totals 14 residues. The CDR3 coding sequence is TGTGCCAGCAGTAGAGACAGAACCAAAAACATTCAGTACTTC. Protein sequence: CASSRDRTKNIQYF.

This clone was counted a single time. V and J are TRBV27 and TRBJ1-4; D uncertain. Trimming cost V 9 bases and J 5 bases, with 16 bases left between them. This CDR3 has 14 residues. The V gene's germline CDR1 is MNHEY and CDR2 SMNVEV (reference sequence). CDR3 sequence reads: CARSQKRINEKLFF. DNA of the CDR3: TGTGCCAGATCTCAAAAGCGGATAAATGAAAAACTGTTTTTT.

V and J are TRBV6-1 and TRBJ2-5; perhaps TRBD2 as D (6 bases). Germline CDR1 MNHNS, CDR2 SASEGT. V dropped 0 bases and J dropped 2 bases, with 16 bases sitting between them. CDR3 size: 17 residues. The CDR3 is CASSEALRRGAQETQYF. CDR3 nucleotide sequence: TGTGCCAGCAGTGAAGCGCTTCGGAGGGGAGCGCAAGAGACCCAGTACTTC.

This chain connects TRBV6-1 to TRBJ2-3; 9 nucleotides line up with TRBD1. The V gene end was trimmed by 4 bases and the J gene end by 2 bases; junction bases not matched to a gene: 16. The CDR3 has 19 amino acids. The germline gives CDR1 MNHNS, CDR2 SASEGT. DNA of the CDR3: TGTGCCAGCAGTGCTAAATCGCGTCCGGGACAGGGACCCACAGATACGCAGTATTTT. Translating it yields CASSAKSRPGQGPTDTQYF.

The chain employs TRBV7-9 and TRBJ2-5; TRBD1 might be the D (5 bases). V was pared by 5 bases and J by 11 bases, with 24 bases between. The CDR3 is 15 residues long. CDR1 and CDR2 from the germline V gene are SEHNR and FQNEAQ (reference sequence). This CDR3 reads CASSGRGPSVPGQYF. The CDR3 DNA reads TGTGCCAGCAGCGGCCGAGGTCCCTCGGTTCCAGGGCAGTACTTC.

The count of this clone is one. V gene TRBV7-8 combines with J gene TRBJ2-1, with D perhaps TRBD2 (5 bases). Germline V gene data show CDR1 as SGHVS and CDR2 as FQNEAQ. The CDR3 consists of 16 residues. V lost 5 bases, J lost 6 bases, and 20 bases lay in between. The CDR3 coding sequence is TGTGCCAGCAGCCCGCAAACTAGTTCCACTACCAATGAGCAGTTCTTC. Protein product: CASSPQTSSTTNEQFF.

This sequence joins TRBV5-5 and TRBJ1-2; perhaps TRBD1 as D (6 bases). Germline V gene data show CDR1 as SGHKS and CDR2 as YYEKEE (reference sequence). V was shortened by 5 bases and J by 5 bases, with 13 bases between the two germline ends. CDR3 length: 13 residues. The CDR3 DNA reads as TGTGCCAGCAGTTCCCCGGGGGCGTATGGCTACACCTTC. Protein product: CASSSPGAYGYTF.

The gene calls are TRBV29-1 and TRBJ2-7; 7 bases are a match to TRBD2. Per the germline V gene, CDR1 is SQVTM and CDR2 is ANQGSEA. The CDR3 sequence is 15 residues long. J lost 3 bases, V lost 7 bases, and 15 bases had no gene match. The CDR3 spells CSEYLERDKGYEQYF. CDR3 DNA sequence: TGCAGCGAGTACCTCGAGCGGGATAAGGGCTACGAGCAGTACTTC.

The chain is built from TRBV5-4 and TRBJ2-3; 7 bases map to TRBD1. In germline, CDR1 is SGHNT, CDR2 YYREEE (reference sequence). The CDR3 sequence is 14 residues long. V shed 3 bases, J shed 4 bases, and the junction held 5 bases outside the gene matches. For the CDR3, the DNA is TGTGCCAGCAGCTCCCGACAGGGCGCAGATACGCAGTATTTT. Translated: CASSSRQGADTQYF.

The chain is built from TRBV30 and TRBJ2-1; 8 positions match TRBD1. This CDR3 is built from 13 residues. In germline, CDR1 is GTSNPN, CDR2 SVGIG (reference sequence). Germline trimming cut 4 bases from V and 8 bases from J; bases unmatched to any gene: 7. The CDR3: CAWKRQGADEQFF. As DNA, the CDR3 is TGTGCCTGGAAACGGCAGGGGGCAGATGAGCAGTTCTTC.

CDR3 nucleotide sequence: TGTGCCAGCAGTGCCGGCGGGAAAGCCTACGAGCAGTACTTC. This gives the protein CASSAGGKAYEQYF. V is TRBV6-5 and J is TRBJ2-7, with D possibly matching TRBD2 (6 bases). The CDR3 consists of 14 residues. V lost 5 bases and J 2 bases, leaving 13 bases between the germline ends. Germline V gives CDR1 MNHEY, CDR2 SVGAGI.

The chain links TRBV5-1 to TRBJ2-7; 11 bases line up with TRBD2. The germline V gene encodes CDR1 SGHRS and CDR2 YFSETQ. After removal of 7 bases from V and 0 bases from J, the junction contained 6 bases not matched to a gene. The CDR3 has 15 residues. CDR3 in DNA: TGCGCCAGCCGTCGACTAGCGGGGAGCTCCTACGAGCAGTACTTC. It yields the protein CASRRLAGSSYEQYF.

The rearrangement joins TRBV15 to TRBJ2-1, with a tentative D call TRBD2 (7 bases). Germline-derived CDR1 and CDR2 are LNHNV and YYDKDF (reference sequence). Trimming pared 0 bases from V and 6 bases from J, leaving 21 bases between. The CDR3 totals 18 residues. CDR3 in DNA: TGTGCCACCAGCAGAGATTTTGGAGGGGGGGCACAGCGCAATGAGCAGTTCTTC. The encoded protein is CATSRDFGGGAQRNEQFF.

The genes are TRBV30 and TRBJ1-1; a possible D gene is TRBD1 (6 bases). The CDR3 contains 15 residues. Germline CDR1 is GTSNPN and CDR2 is SVGIG (reference sequence). The V end lost 5 bases, the J end lost 1 base, and 17 bases lay between the germline ends. The CDR3 region is CAWDLGQTRNTEAFF. As DNA, the CDR3 is TGTGCCTGGGATCTCGGACAGACTCGGAACACTGAAGCTTTCTTT.